This is a list of T cell receptor beta chains from one sample in a study of shared clonotypes between healthy human individuals. Here immunoSEQ multiplex PCR was the method, and the copy in TCRdb shows in-frame clones only, minus some. The table includes about a million clones, 60% to 85% detected once. What was sequenced was memory CD4+ T cells sorted from blood. The receptor set was obtained from a man aged 18 to 30 in good health. CDR3s include the opening cysteine and the closing phenylalanine or tryptophan. A D gene is named only where the DNA matches it firmly. Only some rows state a clone size, as once, few, many or a class for expanded clones.

>NA|TRBV6-1|NA|TRBJ1-5|14
TGTGCCAGCAGTGAAGTTGCCGGCAATCAGCCCCAGCATTTT
CASSEVAGNQPQHF
>NA|TRBV11-2|NA|TRBJ2-3|17
TGTGCCAGCAGCTTAGAGGGGGCTACCTCGCACACAGATACGCAGTATTTT
CASSLEGATSHTDTQYF
>NA|TRBV30|few|TRBJ1-1|13
TGTGCCTGGAGCAGCCGACAGAACACTGAAGCTTTCTTT
CAWSSRQNTEAFF
>NA|TRBV6-1|few|TRBJ1-1|13
TGTGCCAGCAGTGTAGTAGATAACACTGAAGCTTTCTTT
CASSVVDNTEAFF
>TRBD1|TRBV6-1|NA|TRBJ1-2|15
TGTGCCAGCAGTGAGAAGACAGGGAATAACTATGGCTACACCTTC
CASSEKTGNNYGYTF
>TRBD1|TRBV6-5|NA|TRBJ1-1|13
TGTGCCAGCAGACAGGGGGTAGCCACTGAAGCTTTCTTT
CASRQGVATEAFF
>TRBD1|TRBV30|NA|TRBJ1-1|13
TGTGCCTGGAGGGACAGGGGGGACACTGAAGCTTTCTTT
CAWRDRGDTEAFF
>NA|TRBV2|NA|TRBJ2-3|16
TGTGCCAGCAGTGCGACCACAGGGTACAGCACAGATACGCAGTATTTT
CASSATTGYSTDTQYF
>TRBD2|TRBV28|NA|TRBJ2-7|17
TGTGCCAGCAGTTCTCCCCCGGGGGGGGCTCCTGCATACGAGCAGTACTTC
CASSSPPGGAPAYEQYF
>TRBD2|TRBV2|NA|TRBJ2-7|15
TGTGCCAGCCGTCCGGGACTAGCGGAATTATACGAGCAGTACTTC
CASRPGLAELYEQYF
>NA|TRBV28|NA|TRBJ1-5|17
TGTGCCAGCAGTTTATCCCCGATGGGGTTGAGCAATCAGCCCCAGCATTTT
CASSLSPMGLSNQPQHF
>TRBD2|TRBV11-2|NA|TRBJ2-1|16
TGTGCCAGCAGCCCATACGGGACTAGCGGGGGGAGGGAGCAGTTCTTC
CASSPYGTSGGREQFF
>NA|TRBV18|few|TRBJ1-5|16
TGTGCCAGCTCACCACAAGGAGCGGGAGGCGACCAGCCCCAGCATTTT
CASSPQGAGGDQPQHF
>TRBD1|TRBV7-2|NA|TRBJ2-1|19
TGTGCCAGCAGCTTAGCCTCGACAGGACAGGGGGCGAAATACAATGAGCAGTTCTTC
CASSLASTGQGAKYNEQFF
>NA|TRBV7-2|NA|TRBJ2-7|14
TGTGCCAGCAGCCGCCTTATGGCACAGTACGAGCAGTACTTC
CASSRLMAQYEQYF
>NA|TRBV7-7|few|TRBJ2-7|15
TGTGCTAGCAGCTTAGAGCAGGGAAACTCCTACGAGCAGTACTTC
CASSLEQGNSYEQYF
>TRBD1|TRBV2|few|TRBJ1-2|14
TGTGCCAGCAGACCTACAGGGGGCATCTATGGCTACACCTTC
CASRPTGGIYGYTF
>NA|TRBV21-1|NA|TRBJ2-2|13
TGTGCCAGCAGCAAGGACCTAACCGGGGAGCTGTTTTTT
CASSKDLTGELFF
>NA|TRBV18|NA|TRBJ2-7|15
TGTGCCAGCTCACTGAGACAGGTCCCAGACTACGAGCAGTACTTC
CASSLRQVPDYEQYF
>NA|TRBV4-1|NA|TRBJ2-5|15
TGCGCCAGCAGCCAAGGACCTCGGAGGAAAGAGACCCAGTACTTC
CASSQGPRRKETQYF
>NA|TRBV7-9|NA|TRBJ1-5|12
TGTGCCAGCAGCTTAGGGGTGCAGCCCCAGCATTTT
CASSLGVQPQHF
>TRBD2|TRBV5-1|few|TRBJ2-5|16
TGCGCCAGCAGCTTGGACGGGAGGGCCGGTACGCAGACCCAGTACTTC
CASSLDGRAGTQTQYF
>TRBD2|TRBV18|NA|TRBJ2-7|15
TGTGCCAGCTCACCAACTAGCGGGGGGGCCTACGAGCAGTACTTC
CASSPTSGGAYEQYF
>NA|TRBV18|NA|TRBJ1-1|13
TGTGCCAGCTCACCAGCGGGCGACACTGAAGCTTTCTTT
CASSPAGDTEAFF
>NA|TRBV11-3|NA|TRBJ2-7|14
TGTGCCAGCAGCTATGGACAAGGCCCGGGGGAGCAGTACTTC
CASSYGQGPGEQYF
>TRBD2|TRBV7-2|NA|TRBJ2-5|18
TGTGCCAGCAGCCGGACTAGCGGGGGAGGTCCTTCACAAGAGACCCAGTACTTC
CASSRTSGGGPSQETQYF
>NA|TRBV7-8|NA|TRBJ2-5|14
TGTGCCAGCGGACACGGCGGCGGACAAGAGACCCAGTACTTC
CASGHGGGQETQYF
>TRBD1|TRBV11-3|NA|TRBJ2-7|15
TGTGCCAGCAGCTTCGCAACAGGGGGAATATACGAGCAGTACTTC
CASSFATGGIYEQYF
>NA|TRBV7-9|few|TRBJ2-3|15
TGTGCCAGCAGCAGGCGACAGATTAGCACAGATACGCAGTATTTT
CASSRRQISTDTQYF
>TRBD1|TRBV25-1|NA|TRBJ2-1|12
TGTGCCAGCAACAGGGGATACAATGAGCAGTTCTTC
CASNRGYNEQFF
>TRBD1|TRBV5-1|NA|TRBJ2-3|16
TGCGCCAGCAGCCGCGGGACAGGGATCGCCACAGATACGCAGTATTTT
CASSRGTGIATDTQYF
>TRBD1|TRBV30|few|TRBJ1-5|13
TGTGCCTGGTCGACAGGGTCCAATCAGCCCCAGCATTTT
CAWSTGSNQPQHF
>NA|TRBV28|NA|TRBJ1-5|15
TGTGCCAGCAACTCCGAAGGGGGGAGGGGGCAGCCCCAGCATTTT
CASNSEGGRGQPQHF
>NA|TRBV2|NA|TRBJ2-3|14
TGTGCCAGCAGTGAAGATATTAGGGCAGATACGCAGTATTTT
CASSEDIRADTQYF
>NA|TRBV5-6|NA|TRBJ2-7|13
TGTGCCAGCAGCTTTGCCATACCCTACGAGCAGTACTTC
CASSFAIPYEQYF
>TRBD1|TRBV5-1|NA|TRBJ1-4|16
TGCGCCAGCAGCTTGGGAACAGGGGCAACTAATGAAAAACTGTTTTTT
CASSLGTGATNEKLFF
>NA|TRBV30|NA|TRBJ2-7|16
TGTGCCTGGAGTGTGGATCGGGCTAAGCCCTCCTACGAGCAGTACTTC
CAWSVDRAKPSYEQYF
>NA|TRBV6-4|NA|TRBJ2-5|14
TGTGCCAGCTTGATGCAGACGGAGGAAGAGACCCAGTACTTC
CASLMQTEEETQYF
>NA|TRBV7-2|NA|TRBJ2-7|13
TGTGCCAGCAGCAAAAGAAGGGAAGGCGAGCAGTACTTC
CASSKRREGEQYF
>NA|TRBV6-4|few|TRBJ2-2|13
TGTGCCAGTCGTTACAGTAACACCGGGGAGCTGTTTTTT
CASRYSNTGELFF
>NA|TRBV5-8|NA|TRBJ2-5|13
TGTGCCAGCAGCTTTCCGGACAGAGAGACCCAGTACTTC
CASSFPDRETQYF
>TRBD1|TRBV5-4|NA|TRBJ2-7|14
TGTGCCAGCAGCCAGGGACAGGGGTACTACGAGCAGTACTTC
CASSQGQGYYEQYF
>TRBD2|TRBV28|NA|TRBJ2-5|15
TGTGCCAGCAGCCCTCTGGGACTAGCTCAAGAGACCCAGTACTTC
CASSPLGLAQETQYF